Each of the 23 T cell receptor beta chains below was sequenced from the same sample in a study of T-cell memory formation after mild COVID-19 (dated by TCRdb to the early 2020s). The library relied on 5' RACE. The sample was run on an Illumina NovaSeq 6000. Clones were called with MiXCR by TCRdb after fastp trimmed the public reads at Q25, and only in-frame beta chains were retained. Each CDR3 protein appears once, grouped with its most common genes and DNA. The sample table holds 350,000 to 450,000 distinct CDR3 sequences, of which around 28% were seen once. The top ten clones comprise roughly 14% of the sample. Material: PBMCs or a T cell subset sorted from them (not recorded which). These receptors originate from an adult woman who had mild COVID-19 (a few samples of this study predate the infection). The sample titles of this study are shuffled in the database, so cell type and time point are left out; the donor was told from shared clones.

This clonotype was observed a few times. CDR3 coding DNA: TGCGCCAGCAGCTTGAGGACAGGGTCGGATACGCAGTATTTT. Residues: CASSLRTGSDTQYF. The rearrangement joins TRBV5-1 to TRBJ2-3; 8 bases align to TRBD1. V gave up 1 base and J gave up 6 bases; unmatched junction bases: 4. This CDR3 region has 14 residues. Germline V gene sequence: CDR1 SGHRS, CDR2 YFSETQ.

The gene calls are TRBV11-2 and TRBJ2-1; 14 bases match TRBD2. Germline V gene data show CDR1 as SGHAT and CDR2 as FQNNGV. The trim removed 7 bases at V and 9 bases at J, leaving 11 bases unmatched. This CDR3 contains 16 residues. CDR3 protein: CASTSTTGLAGVEQFF. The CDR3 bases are TGTGCCAGCACCTCGACGACGGGACTAGCGGGAGTTGAGCAGTTCTTC. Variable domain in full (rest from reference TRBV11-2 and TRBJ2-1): EAGVAQSPRYKIIEKRQSVAFWCNPISGHATLYWYQQILGQGPKLLIQFQNNGVVDDSQLPKDRFSAERLKGVDSTLKIQPAKLEDSAVYLCASTSTTGLAGVEQFFGPGTRLTVL.

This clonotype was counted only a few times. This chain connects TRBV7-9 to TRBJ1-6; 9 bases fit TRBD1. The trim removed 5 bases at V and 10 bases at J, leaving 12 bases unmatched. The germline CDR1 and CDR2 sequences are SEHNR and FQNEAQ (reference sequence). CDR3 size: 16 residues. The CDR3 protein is CASSSAEGTGMSPLHF. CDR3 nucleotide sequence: TGTGCCAGCAGCAGCGCAGAAGGGACAGGGATGTCACCCCTCCACTTT.

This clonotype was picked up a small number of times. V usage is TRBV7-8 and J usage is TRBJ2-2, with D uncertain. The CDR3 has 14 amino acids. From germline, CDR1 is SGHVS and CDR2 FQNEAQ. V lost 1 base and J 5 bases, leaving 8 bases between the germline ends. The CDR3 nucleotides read TGTGCCAGCAGCTTAGTGATCAGAACCGGGGAGCTGTTTTTT. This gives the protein CASSLVIRTGELFF.

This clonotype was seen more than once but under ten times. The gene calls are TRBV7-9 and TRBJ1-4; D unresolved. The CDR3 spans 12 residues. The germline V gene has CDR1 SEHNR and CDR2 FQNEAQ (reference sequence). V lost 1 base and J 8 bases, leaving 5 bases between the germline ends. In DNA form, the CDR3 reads TGTGCCAGCAGCTTAGAAGGGGAAAAACTGTTTTTT. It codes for CASSLEGEKLFF.

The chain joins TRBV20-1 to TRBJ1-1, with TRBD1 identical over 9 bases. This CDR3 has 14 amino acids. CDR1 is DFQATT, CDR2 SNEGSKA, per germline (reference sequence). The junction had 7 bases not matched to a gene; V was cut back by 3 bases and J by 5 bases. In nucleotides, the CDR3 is TGCAGTGCTAGGGAGACAGGGGGGGGGACTGAAGCTTTCTTT. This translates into CSARETGGGTEAFF.

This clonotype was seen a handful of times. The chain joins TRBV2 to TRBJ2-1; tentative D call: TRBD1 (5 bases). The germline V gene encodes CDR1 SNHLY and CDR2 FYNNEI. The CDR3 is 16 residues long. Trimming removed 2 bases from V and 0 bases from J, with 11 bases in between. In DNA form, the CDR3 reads TGTGCCAGCAGTGAAAGGGGCAGGAGCTCCTACAATGAGCAGTTCTTC. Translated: CASSERGRSSYNEQFF.

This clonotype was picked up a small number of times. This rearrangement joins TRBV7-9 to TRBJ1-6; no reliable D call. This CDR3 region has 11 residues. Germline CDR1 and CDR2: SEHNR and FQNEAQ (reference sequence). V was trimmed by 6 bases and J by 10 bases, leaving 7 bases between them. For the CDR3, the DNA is TGTGCCAGCAGTAAAGAATCACCCCTCCACTTT. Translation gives CASSKESPLHF.

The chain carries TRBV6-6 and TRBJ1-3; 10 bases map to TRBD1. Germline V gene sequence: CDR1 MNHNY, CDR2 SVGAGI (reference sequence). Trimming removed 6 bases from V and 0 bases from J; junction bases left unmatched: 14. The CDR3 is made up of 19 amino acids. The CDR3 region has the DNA TGTGCCAGCAGGGCCGGGACAGGGGACACCCAATACTCTGGAAACACCATATATTTT. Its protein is CASRAGTGDTQYSGNTIYF.

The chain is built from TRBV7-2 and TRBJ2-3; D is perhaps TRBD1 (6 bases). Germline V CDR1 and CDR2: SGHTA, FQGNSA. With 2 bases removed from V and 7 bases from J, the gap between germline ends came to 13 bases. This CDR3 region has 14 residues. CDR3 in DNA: TGTGCCAGCAGCTTAACCGGGACACTAAATACGCAGTATTTT. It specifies CASSLTGTLNTQYF.

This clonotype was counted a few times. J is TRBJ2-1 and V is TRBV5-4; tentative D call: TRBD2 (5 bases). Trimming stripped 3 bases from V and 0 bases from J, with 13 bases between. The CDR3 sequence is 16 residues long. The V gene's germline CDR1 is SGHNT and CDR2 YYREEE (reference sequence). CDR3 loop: CASSSEGSSSYNEQFF. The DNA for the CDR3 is TGTGCCAGCAGCTCTGAAGGGAGTAGCTCCTACAATGAGCAGTTCTTC.

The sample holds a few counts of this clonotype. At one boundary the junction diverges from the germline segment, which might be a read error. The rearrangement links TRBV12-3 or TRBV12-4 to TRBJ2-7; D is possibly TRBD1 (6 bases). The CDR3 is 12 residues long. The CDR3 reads CASSLVDSRPNF. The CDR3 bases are TGTGCCAGCAGTTTAGTGGACAGTCGGCCTAACTTC.

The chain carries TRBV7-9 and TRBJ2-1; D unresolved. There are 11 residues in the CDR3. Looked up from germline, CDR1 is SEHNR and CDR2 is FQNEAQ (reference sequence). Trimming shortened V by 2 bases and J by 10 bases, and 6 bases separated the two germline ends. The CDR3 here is CASSLYSEQFF. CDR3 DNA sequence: TGTGCCAGCAGCTTATACAGCGAGCAGTTCTTC.

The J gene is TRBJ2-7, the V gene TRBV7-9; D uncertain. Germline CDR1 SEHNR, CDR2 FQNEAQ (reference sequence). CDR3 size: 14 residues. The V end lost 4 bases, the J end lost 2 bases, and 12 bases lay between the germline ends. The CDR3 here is CASSSSARTYEQYF. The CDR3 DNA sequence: TGTGCCAGCAGCTCCTCCGCTAGGACCTACGAGCAGTACTTC.

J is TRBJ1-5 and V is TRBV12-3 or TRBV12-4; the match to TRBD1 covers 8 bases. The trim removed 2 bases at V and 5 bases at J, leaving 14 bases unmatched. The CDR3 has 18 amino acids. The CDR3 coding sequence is TGTGCCAGCAGTTTAAGCTTAGGGTCAGGGGGCGATCATCAGCCCCAGCATTTT. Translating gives CASSLSLGSGGDHQPQHF.

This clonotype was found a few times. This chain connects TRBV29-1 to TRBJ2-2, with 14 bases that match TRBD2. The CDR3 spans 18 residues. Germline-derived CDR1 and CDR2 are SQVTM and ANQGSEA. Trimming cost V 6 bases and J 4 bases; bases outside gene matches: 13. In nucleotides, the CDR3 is TGCAGCGTAGGGACCGGGACTAGCGGGAGAGGGGTCACCGGGGAGCTGTTTTTT. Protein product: CSVGTGTSGRGVTGELFF.

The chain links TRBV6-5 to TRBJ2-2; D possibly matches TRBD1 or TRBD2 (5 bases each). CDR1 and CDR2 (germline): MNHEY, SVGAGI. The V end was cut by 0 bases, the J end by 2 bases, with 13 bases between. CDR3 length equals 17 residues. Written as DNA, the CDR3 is TGTGCCAGCAGTTACTCCCCTGGGGCGGGTAACACCGGGGAGCTGTTTTTT. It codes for CASSYSPGAGNTGELFF.

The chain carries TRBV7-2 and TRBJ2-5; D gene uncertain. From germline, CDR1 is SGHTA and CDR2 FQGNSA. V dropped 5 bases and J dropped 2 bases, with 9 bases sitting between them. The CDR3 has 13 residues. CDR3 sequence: CASSNGLQETQYF. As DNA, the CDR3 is TGTGCCAGCAGCAATGGTTTGCAAGAGACCCAGTACTTC.

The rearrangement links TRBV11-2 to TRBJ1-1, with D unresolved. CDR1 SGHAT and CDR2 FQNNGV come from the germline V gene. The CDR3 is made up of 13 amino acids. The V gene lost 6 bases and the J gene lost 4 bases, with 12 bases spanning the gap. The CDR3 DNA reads TGTGCCAGCAGGGCCTCATGGGGCACTGAAGCTTTCTTT. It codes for CASRASWGTEAFF.

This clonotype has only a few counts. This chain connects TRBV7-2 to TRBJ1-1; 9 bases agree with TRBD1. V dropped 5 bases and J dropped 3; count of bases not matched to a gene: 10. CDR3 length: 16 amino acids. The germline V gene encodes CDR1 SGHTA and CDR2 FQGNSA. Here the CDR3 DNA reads TGTGCCAGCAGCCTGGGACAGGGAGTGGGATACACTGAAGCTTTCTTT. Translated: CASSLGQGVGYTEAFF.

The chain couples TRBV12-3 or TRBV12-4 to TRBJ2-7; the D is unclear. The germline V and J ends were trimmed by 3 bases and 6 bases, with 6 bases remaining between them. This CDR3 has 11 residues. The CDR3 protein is CASSLIGEQYF. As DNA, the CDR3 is TGTGCCAGCAGTTTGATAGGCGAGCAGTACTTC.

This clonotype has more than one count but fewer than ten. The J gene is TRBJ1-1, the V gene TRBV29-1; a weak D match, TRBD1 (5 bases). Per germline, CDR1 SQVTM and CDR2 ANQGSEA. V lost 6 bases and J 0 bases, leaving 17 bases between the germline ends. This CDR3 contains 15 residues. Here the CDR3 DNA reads TGCAGCGTAAAAGGGGTTACAGGAGTGAACACTGAAGCTTTCTTT. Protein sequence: CSVKGVTGVNTEAFF.

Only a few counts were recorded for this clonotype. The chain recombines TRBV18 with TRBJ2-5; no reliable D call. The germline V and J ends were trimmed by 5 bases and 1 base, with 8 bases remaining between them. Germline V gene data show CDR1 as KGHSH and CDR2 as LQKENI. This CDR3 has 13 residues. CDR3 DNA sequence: TGTGCCAGCTCAGACGGCTCCCAAGAGACCCAGTACTTC. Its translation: CASSDGSQETQYF.